This T cell receptor beta chain is drawn from a study of blood T cell repertoires in COVID-19. Study as a whole: COVID-19 samples collected from the United States, Italy and Spain covered acute and convalescent phases. The analysed material was cDNA or gDNA that came from T cells, B-cell-depleted T cells, or PBMCs.

Study processing details: Amplifying reference gene primers gave estimates of nucleated cell counts. Profiled with immunoSEQ multiplex PCR; TCRdb holds only in-frame clones, not every one. V and J calls and clone size follow that table, whereas D and trimming were derived from the DNA. The repertoire holds around 200,000 clones, with 80% to 85% as singletons. Followed longitudinally, the Seattle patients had been enrolled during active infection. The V end lost 6 bases, the J end lost 0 bases, and 15 bases lay between the germline ends. Germline V CDR1 and CDR2: MNHNY, SVGAGI (reference sequence). The CDR3 runs 16 residues.

Sample: peripheral blood. The chain employs TRBV6-6 and TRBJ1-3; no definite D call. This TCR derives from a woman in her seventies with COVID-19, enrolled during active disease. The CDR3, as DNA: TGTGCCAGCAGGCAAGAGGACTCATACTCTGGAAACACCATATATTTT. This gives the protein CASRQEDSYSGNTIYF.